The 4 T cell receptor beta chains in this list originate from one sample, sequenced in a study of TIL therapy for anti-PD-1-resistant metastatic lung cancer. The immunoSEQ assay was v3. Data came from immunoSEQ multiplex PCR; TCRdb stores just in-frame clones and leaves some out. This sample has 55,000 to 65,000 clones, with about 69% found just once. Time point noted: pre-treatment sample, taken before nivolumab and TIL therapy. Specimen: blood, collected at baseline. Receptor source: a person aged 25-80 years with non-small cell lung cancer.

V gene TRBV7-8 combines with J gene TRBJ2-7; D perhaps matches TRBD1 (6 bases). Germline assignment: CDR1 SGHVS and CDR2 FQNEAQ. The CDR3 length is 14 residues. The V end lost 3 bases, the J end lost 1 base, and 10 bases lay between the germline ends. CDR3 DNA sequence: TGTGCCAGCAGCTTGTGGGACATATCCTACGAGCAGTACTTC. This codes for CASSLWDISYEQYF.

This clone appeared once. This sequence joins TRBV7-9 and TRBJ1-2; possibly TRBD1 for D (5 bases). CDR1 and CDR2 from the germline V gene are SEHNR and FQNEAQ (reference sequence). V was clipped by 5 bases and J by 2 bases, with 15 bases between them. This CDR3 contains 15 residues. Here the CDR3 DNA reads TGTGCCAGCAGCACCTCCGGGACGTTGAACTATGGCTACACCTTC. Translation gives CASSTSGTLNYGYTF.

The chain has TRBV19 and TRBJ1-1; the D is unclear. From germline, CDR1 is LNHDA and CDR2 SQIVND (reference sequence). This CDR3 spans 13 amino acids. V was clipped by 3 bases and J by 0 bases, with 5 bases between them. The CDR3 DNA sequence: TGTGCCAGTAGTATCGGGATGAACACTGAAGCTTTCTTT. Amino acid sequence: CASSIGMNTEAFF. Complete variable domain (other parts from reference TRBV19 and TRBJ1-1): DGGITQSPKYLFRKEGQNVTLSCEQNLNHDAMYWYRQDPGQGLRLIYYSQIVNDFQKGDIAEGYSVSREKKESFPLTVTSAQKNPTAFYLCASSIGMNTEAFFGQGTRLTVV.

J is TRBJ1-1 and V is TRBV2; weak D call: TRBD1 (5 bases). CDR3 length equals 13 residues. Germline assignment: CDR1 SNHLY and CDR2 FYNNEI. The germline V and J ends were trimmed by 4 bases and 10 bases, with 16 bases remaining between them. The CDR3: CASSAGIRTGAFF. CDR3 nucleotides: TGTGCCAGCAGTGCCGGCATCAGAACAGGAGCTTTCTTT.